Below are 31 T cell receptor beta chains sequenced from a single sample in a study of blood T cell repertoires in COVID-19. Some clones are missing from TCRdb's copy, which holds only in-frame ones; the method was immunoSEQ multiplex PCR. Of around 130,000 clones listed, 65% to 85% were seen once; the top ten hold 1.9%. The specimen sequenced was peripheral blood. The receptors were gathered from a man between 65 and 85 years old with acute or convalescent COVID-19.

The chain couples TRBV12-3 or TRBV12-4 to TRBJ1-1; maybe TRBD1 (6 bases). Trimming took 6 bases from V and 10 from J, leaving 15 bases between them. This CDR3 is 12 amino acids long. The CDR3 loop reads CASSTGGLRAFF. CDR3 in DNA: TGTGCCAGCAGCACCGGGGGGCTCAGAGCTTTCTTT.

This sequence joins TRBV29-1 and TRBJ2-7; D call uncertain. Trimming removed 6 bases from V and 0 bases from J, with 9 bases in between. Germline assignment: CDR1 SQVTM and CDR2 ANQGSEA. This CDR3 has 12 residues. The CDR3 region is CSVGRSSYEQYF. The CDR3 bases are TGCAGCGTAGGAAGGAGCTCCTACGAGCAGTACTTC.

The CDR3 reads CASSATAEGGVRGNQPQHF. CDR3 bases: TGTGCCAGCAGCGCGACGGCCGAAGGGGGAGTGCGCGGCAATCAGCCCCAGCATTTT. The chain couples TRBV5-6 to TRBJ1-5; possible D gene TRBD1, 6 bases. The germline V and J ends were trimmed by 4 bases and 2 bases, with 25 bases remaining between them. The CDR3 length is 19 residues. CDR1 and CDR2 from the germline V gene are SGHDT and YYEEEE.

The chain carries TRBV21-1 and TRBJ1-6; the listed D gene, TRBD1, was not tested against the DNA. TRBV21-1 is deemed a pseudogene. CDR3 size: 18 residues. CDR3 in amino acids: CASGLKLIRDRGGSPLHF. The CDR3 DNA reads TGTGCCAGCGGGCTAAAACTAATCCGGGACAGGGGGGGTTCACCCCTCCACTTT.

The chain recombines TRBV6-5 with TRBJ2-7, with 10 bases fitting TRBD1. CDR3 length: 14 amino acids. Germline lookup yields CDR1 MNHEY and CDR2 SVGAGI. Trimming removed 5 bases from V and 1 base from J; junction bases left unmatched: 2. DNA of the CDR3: TGTGCCAGCAGTAGGGACAGGGGTTCCTACGAGCAGTACTTC. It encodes CASSRDRGSYEQYF.

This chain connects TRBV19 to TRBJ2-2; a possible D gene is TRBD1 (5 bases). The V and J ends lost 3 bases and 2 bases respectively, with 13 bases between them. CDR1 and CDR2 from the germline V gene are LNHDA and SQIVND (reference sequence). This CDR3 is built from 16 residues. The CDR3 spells CASSILRQTNTGELFF. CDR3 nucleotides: TGTGCCAGTAGTATTTTGAGACAGACTAACACCGGGGAGCTGTTTTTT. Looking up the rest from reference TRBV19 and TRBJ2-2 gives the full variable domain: DGGITQSPKYLFRKEGQNVTLSCEQNLNHDAMYWYRQDPGQGLRLIYYSQIVNDFQKGDIAEGYSVSREKKESFPLTVTSAQKNPTAFYLCASSILRQTNTGELFFGEGSRLTVL.

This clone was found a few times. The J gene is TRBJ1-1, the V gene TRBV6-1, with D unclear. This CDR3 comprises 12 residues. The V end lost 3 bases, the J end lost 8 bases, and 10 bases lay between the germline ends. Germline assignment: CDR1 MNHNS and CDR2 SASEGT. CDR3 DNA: TGTGCCAGCAGTGAGGGCTGGATGGAAGCTTTCTTT. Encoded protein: CASSEGWMEAFF.

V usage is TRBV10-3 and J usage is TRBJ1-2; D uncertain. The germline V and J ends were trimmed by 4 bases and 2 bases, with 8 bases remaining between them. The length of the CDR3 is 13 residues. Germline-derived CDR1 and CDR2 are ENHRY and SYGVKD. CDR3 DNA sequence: TGTGCCATCAGTGCCGGCAGGAACTATGGCTACACCTTC. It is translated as CAISAGRNYGYTF.

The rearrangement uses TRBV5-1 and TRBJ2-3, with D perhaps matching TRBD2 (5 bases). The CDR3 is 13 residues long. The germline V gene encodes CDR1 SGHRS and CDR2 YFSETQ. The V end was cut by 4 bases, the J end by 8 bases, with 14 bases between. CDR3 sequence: CASSPMDAGTQYF. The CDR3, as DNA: TGCGCCAGCAGCCCGATGGACGCGGGTACGCAGTATTTT. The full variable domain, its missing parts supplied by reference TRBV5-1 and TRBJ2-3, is KAGVTQTPRYLIKTRGQQVTLSCSPISGHRSVSWYQQTPGQGLQFLFEYFSETQRNKGNFPGRFSGRQFSNSRSEMNVSTLELGDSALYLCASSPMDAGTQYFGPGTRLTVL.

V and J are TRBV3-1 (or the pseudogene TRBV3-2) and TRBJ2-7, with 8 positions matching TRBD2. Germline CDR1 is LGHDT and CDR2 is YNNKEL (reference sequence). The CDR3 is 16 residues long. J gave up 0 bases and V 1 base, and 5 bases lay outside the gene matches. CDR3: CASSQGYSGVSYEQYF. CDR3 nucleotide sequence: TGTGCCAGCAGCCAAGGATATAGCGGGGTCTCCTACGAGCAGTACTTC.

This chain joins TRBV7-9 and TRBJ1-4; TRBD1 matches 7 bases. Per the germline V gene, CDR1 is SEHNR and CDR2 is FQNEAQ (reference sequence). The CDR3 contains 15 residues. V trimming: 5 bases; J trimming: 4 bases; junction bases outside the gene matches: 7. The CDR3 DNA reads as TGTGCCAGCAGCCGCCGGGGACAGATTAATGAAAAACTGTTTTTT. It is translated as CASSRRGQINEKLFF.

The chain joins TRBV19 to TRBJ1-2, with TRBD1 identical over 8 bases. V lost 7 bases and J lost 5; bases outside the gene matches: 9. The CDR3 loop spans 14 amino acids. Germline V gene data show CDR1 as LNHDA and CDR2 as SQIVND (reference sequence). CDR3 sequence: CASTTTGEVYGYTF. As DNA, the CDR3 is TGTGCCAGTACCACGACAGGGGAAGTATATGGCTACACCTTC. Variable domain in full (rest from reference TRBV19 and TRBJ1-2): DGGITQSPKYLFRKEGQNVTLSCEQNLNHDAMYWYRQDPGQGLRLIYYSQIVNDFQKGDIAEGYSVSREKKESFPLTVTSAQKNPTAFYLCASTTTGEVYGYTFGSGTRLTVV.

CDR3 in DNA: TGTGCCAGCAGCTTTAGACTAGCGGGGGGGCACACAGATACGCAGTATTTT. It yields the protein CASSFRLAGGHTDTQYF. This chain uses TRBV13 with TRBJ2-3; 14 bases are shared with TRBD2. This CDR3 comprises 17 residues. Germline-derived CDR1 and CDR2 are PRHDT and FYEKMQ (reference sequence). J gave up 2 bases and V 3 bases, and 4 bases lay outside the gene matches.

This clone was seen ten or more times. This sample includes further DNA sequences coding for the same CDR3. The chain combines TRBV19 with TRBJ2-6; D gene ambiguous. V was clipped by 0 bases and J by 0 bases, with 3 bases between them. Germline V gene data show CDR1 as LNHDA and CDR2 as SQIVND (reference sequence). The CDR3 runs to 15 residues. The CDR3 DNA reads TGTGCCAGTAGTATAGACAGCTCTGGGGCCAACGTCCTGACTTTC. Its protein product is CASSIDSSGANVLTF.

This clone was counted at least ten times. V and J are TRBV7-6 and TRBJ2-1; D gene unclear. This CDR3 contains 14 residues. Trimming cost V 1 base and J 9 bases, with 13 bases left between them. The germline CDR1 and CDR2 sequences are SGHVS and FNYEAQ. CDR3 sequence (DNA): TGTGCCAGCAGCTTAGGTTCGGAGCTCACTGAGCAGTTCTTC. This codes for CASSLGSELTEQFF.

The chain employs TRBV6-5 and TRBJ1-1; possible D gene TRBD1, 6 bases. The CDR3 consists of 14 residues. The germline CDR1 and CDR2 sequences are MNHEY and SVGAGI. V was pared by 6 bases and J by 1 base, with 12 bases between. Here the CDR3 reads CASRNGQRNTEAFF. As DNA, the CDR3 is TGTGCCAGCAGGAATGGACAGAGGAACACTGAAGCTTTCTTT.

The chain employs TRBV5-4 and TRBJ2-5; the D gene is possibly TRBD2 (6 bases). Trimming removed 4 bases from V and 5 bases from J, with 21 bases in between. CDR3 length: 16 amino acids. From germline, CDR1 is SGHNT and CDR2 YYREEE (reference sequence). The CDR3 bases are TGTGCCAGCAGCCCTACCGGGGGTTGGGGCGCGGAGACCCAGTACTTC. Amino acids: CASSPTGGWGAETQYF.

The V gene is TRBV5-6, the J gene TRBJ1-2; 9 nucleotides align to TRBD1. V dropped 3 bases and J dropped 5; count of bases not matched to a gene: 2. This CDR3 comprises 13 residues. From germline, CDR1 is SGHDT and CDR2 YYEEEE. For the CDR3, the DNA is TGTGCCAGCAGCTCGGGACAGGGATATGGCTACACCTTC. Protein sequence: CASSSGQGYGYTF.

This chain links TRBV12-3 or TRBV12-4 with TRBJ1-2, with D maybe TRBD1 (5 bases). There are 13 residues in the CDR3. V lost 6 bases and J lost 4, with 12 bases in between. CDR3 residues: CASSWGLRYGYTF. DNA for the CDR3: TGTGCCAGCAGCTGGGGACTTCGCTATGGCTACACCTTC.

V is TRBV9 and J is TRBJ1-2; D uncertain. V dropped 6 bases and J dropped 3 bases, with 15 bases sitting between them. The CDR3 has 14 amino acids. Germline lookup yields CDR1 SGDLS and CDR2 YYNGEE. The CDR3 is CASTLDQNYYGYTF. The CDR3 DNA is TGTGCCAGCACCCTAGATCAGAATTACTATGGCTACACCTTC.

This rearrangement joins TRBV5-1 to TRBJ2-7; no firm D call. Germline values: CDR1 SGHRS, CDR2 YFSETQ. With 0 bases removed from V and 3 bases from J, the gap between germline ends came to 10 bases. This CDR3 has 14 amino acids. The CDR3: CASSLVQPGYEQYF. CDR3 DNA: TGCGCCAGCAGCTTGGTACAGCCAGGCTACGAGCAGTACTTC.

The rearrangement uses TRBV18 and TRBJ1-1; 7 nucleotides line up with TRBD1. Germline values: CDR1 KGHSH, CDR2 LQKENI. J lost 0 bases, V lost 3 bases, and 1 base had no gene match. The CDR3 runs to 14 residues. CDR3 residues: CASSPGQMNTEAFF. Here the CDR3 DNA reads TGTGCCAGCTCACCGGGACAGATGAACACTGAAGCTTTCTTT.

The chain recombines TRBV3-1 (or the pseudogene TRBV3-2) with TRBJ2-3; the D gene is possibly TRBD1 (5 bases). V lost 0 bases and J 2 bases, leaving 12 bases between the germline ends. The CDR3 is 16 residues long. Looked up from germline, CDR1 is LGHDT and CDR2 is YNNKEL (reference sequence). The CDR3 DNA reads TGTGCCAGCAGCCAAGATCGTGGGGCACCCACAGATACGCAGTATTTT. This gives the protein CASSQDRGAPTDTQYF.

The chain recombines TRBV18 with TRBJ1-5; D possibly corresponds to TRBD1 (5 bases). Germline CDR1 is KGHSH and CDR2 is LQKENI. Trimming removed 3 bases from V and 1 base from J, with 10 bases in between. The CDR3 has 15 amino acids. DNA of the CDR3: TGTGCCAGCTCACCGTCTTCAGGGAGCAATCAGCCCCAGCATTTT. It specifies CASSPSSGSNQPQHF.

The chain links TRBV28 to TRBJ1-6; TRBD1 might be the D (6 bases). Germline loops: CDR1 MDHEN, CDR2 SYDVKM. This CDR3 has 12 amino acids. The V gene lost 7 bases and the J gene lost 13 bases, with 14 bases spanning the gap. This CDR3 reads CASTGQGHPLHF. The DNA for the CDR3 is TGTGCCAGCACCGGGCAGGGGCACCCCCTCCACTTT.

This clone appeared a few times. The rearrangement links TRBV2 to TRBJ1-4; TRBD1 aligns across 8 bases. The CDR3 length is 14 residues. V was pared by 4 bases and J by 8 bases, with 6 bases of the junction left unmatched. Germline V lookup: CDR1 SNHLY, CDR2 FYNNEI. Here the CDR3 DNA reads TGTGCCAGCAGTGGGGACAGGCCGGCGGAAAAACTGTTTTTT. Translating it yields CASSGDRPAEKLFF.

The CDR3: CASRNRRGGGHIQYF. CDR3 sequence (DNA): TGTGCCAGCAGAAATCGGCGGGGGGGCGGTCACATTCAGTACTTC. The V and J genes are TRBV6-5 and TRBJ2-4, with 9 bases that match TRBD2. V lost 6 bases, J lost 8 bases, and 11 bases stayed unmatched. The CDR3 extends over 15 amino acids. Germline V gene data show CDR1 as MNHEY and CDR2 as SVGAGI.

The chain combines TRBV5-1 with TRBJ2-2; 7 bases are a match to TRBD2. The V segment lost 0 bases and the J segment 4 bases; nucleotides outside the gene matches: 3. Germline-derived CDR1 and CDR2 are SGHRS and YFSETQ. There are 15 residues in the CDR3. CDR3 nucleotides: TGCGCCAGCAGCTTGGACCGGGGGGTCACCGGGGAGCTGTTTTTT. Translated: CASSLDRGVTGELFF.

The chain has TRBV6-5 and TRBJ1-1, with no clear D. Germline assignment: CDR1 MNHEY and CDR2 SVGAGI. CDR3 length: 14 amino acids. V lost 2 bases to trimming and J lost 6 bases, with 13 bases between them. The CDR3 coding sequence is TGTGCCAGCAGTTACAGGGAGAAGGCGGCTGAAGCTTTCTTT. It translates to CASSYREKAAEAFF.

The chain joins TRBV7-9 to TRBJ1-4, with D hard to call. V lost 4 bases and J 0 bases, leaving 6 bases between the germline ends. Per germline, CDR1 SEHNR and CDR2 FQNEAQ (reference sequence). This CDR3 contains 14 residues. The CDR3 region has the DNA TGTGCCAGCAGCTACTACGCAACTAATGAAAAACTGTTTTTT. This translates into CASSYYATNEKLFF.

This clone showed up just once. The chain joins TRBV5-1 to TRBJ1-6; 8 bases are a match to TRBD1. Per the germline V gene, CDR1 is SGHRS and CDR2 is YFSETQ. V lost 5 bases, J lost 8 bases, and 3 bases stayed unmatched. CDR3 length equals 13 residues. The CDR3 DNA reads TGCGCCAGCAGACAGGGGGTAGATTCACCCCTCCACTTT. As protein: CASRQGVDSPLHF. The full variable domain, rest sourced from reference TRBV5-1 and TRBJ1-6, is KAGVTQTPRYLIKTRGQQVTLSCSPISGHRSVSWYQQTPGQGLQFLFEYFSETQRNKGNFPGRFSGRQFSNSRSEMNVSTLELGDSALYLCASRQGVDSPLHFGNGTRLTVT.